This T cell receptor beta chain was observed in a study of identical twins. Germline loops: CDR1 DFQATT, CDR2 SNEGSKA (reference sequence). There are 16 residues in the CDR3. Losses at the gene ends were 2 bases for V and 4 bases for J; bases not matched to a gene: 7. Template switching introduced a universal primer site, and the cDNA bore unique molecular identifiers. Via MiXCR, TCRdb re-called the 5' RACE reads, giving one row per CDR3 protein. The sample includes 600,000 to 850,000 distinct CDR3 sequences, roughly 20% of them seen just once. This clonotype was counted only a few times. These same records also appear under a second study, on T cells expressing NK-cell markers. That paper adds: Within several experiments, an anti-gamma-delta TCR antibody kept the sorting limited to alpha-beta TCR T cells. In a handful of donors, dominant CD3+CD56+NKG2C+ clones formed 1.0-7.0% of CD8+ cells.

The chain joins TRBV20-1 to TRBJ2-3, with 12 positions matching TRBD2. Specimen: PBMCs. This TCR came from a young woman in good health. CDR3 DNA: TGCAGTGCTAGATTTCTAGCGGGGGGGTGGTCAGATACGCAGTATTTT. Its translation is CSARFLAGGWSDTQYF.